This TCR beta chain was captured in a study of shared clonotypes between healthy human individuals. Study-level background: The cohort comprised a couple of women and a few men. Their ages spanned 18 to 49 years.

Using immunoSEQ multiplex PCR, the repertoire was profiled, and TCRdb retains in-frame clones only, with some absent. The table records approximately 1,000,000 clones, about 72% of them present only once. As to this clone: What it recognizes is unknown.

V dropped 2 bases and J dropped 3 bases, with 8 bases sitting between them. CDR3 length: 13 amino acids. Germline CDR1 MNHEY, CDR2 SMNVEV (reference sequence). General study results and limits: Non-shared clonotypes had lower generation probabilities than clonotypes shared by all four sorted-subset donors.

The TCR sequence derives from a young man in good health. Some clones in this sample may be carry-over from other donors' samples. Input material: memory CD4+ T cells from PBMCs. Documented subset: CD45RA-negative fraction. The chain recombines TRBV27 with TRBJ2-7; D is ambiguous. CDR3 nucleotides: TGTGCCAGCAGTTTAGGGCACCTCTACGAGCAGTACTTC. The encoded protein is CASSLGHLYEQYF.